These 28 T cell receptor beta chains share one sample of origin, sequenced in a study of blood T cell repertoires in COVID-19. TCRdb's copy holds only in-frame clones and misses some; the assay was immunoSEQ multiplex PCR. The sample has some 250,000 clones, about nine tenths seen once. The material sequenced was peripheral blood. The receptors originated from a man between 60 and 75 years old who had recovered from COVID-19.

The chain carries TRBV30 and TRBJ2-7; tentatively, D is TRBD1 (7 bases). The CDR3 runs to 13 residues. CDR1 is GTSNPN, CDR2 SVGIG, per germline (reference sequence). The V end was cut by 0 bases, the J end by 12 bases, with 18 bases between. The CDR3 here is CAWSVSQGEVSYF. CDR3 nucleotide sequence: TGTGCCTGGAGTGTAAGTCAGGGGGAGGTTTCGTACTTC.

The gene calls are TRBV24-1 and TRBJ2-3; tentatively, D is TRBD2 (5 bases). Germline V lookup: CDR1 KGHDR, CDR2 SFDVKD. The length of the CDR3 is 14 residues. V gave up 12 bases and J gave up 2 bases, with 17 bases separating them. The CDR3 protein is CAPLRRRDTDTQYF. CDR3 bases: TGTGCCCCCCTGCGGAGACGGGACACAGATACGCAGTATTTT.

The chain links TRBV6-5 to TRBJ1-5; 9 nucleotides line up with TRBD1. Germline CDR1 and CDR2: MNHEY and SVGAGI. The CDR3 consists of 15 residues. The ends lost 2 bases at V and 4 bases at J; junction bases unmatched: 3. In nucleotides, the CDR3 is TGTGCCAGCAGTTACGGACAGGGGAGAAATCAGCCCCAGCATTTT. As protein: CASSYGQGRNQPQHF.

The chain combines TRBV5-4 with TRBJ2-3, with D possibly being TRBD2 (6 bases). The germline V gene has CDR1 SGHNT and CDR2 YYREEE (reference sequence). V lost 5 bases, J lost 6 bases, and 16 bases lay in between. The CDR3 covers 14 residues. CDR3 DNA: TGTGCCAGCAGACCCGGCGGGGACCGGGATACGCAGTATTTT. It encodes CASRPGGDRDTQYF.

This clone was detected a few times. The gene calls are TRBV7-9 and TRBJ1-5, with 7 bases that match TRBD1. J was trimmed by 8 bases and V by 5 bases; bases with no gene match: 12. CDR1 and CDR2 from the germline V gene are SEHNR and FQNEAQ (reference sequence). The CDR3 has 15 amino acids. CDR3 region: CASSPQTGGTEPQHF. The CDR3 coding sequence is TGTGCCAGCAGCCCGCAGACGGGAGGGACAGAGCCCCAGCATTTT.

The V call is TRBV4-2, the J call TRBJ2-3, with TRBD2 matching 12 bases. The CDR3 has 16 residues. Germline V gene sequence: CDR1 LGHNA, CDR2 YNFKEQ. V trimming: 1 base; J trimming: 9 bases; junction bases outside the gene matches: 8. The chain's CDR3 is CASSQGTSGALRTQYF. The CDR3 DNA sequence: TGTGCCAGCAGCCAAGGGACTAGCGGGGCCCTCCGGACGCAGTATTTT.

V gene TRBV7-8 combines with J gene TRBJ2-1, with TRBD2 matching over 8 bases. CDR1 is SGHVS and CDR2 is FQNEAQ in the germline V gene. Trimming took 5 bases from V and 10 from J; bases not matched to a gene: 4. The length of the CDR3 is 12 residues. The CDR3 DNA sequence: TGTGCCAGCAGCCCAGTAGCGGGAGAGCAGTTCTTC. Translation: CASSPVAGEQFF.

The V gene is TRBV20-1, the J gene TRBJ1-4; 10 bases map to TRBD1. The V segment lost 3 bases and the J segment 7 bases; nucleotides outside the gene matches: 14. The CDR3 contains 17 residues. Germline V lookup: CDR1 DFQATT, CDR2 SNEGSKA (reference sequence). CDR3 bases: TGCAGTGCTAGTATCCCCGGGGGACAGGGGACCGGTGAAAAACTGTTTTTT. It is translated as CSASIPGGQGTGEKLFF.

V usage is TRBV5-1 and J usage is TRBJ2-2; unclear D gene. Germline V lookup: CDR1 SGHRS, CDR2 YFSETQ. The CDR3 has 14 amino acids. V gave up 4 bases and J gave up 5 bases, with 12 bases separating them. The CDR3 loop reads CASSGPSGTGELFF. In DNA, the CDR3 is TGCGCCAGCAGCGGCCCATCCGGGACCGGGGAGCTGTTTTTT. The full variable domain, its missing parts supplied by reference TRBV5-1 and TRBJ2-2, is KAGVTQTPRYLIKTRGQQVTLSCSPISGHRSVSWYQQTPGQGLQFLFEYFSETQRNKGNFPGRFSGRQFSNSRSEMNVSTLELGDSALYLCASSGPSGTGELFFGEGSRLTVL.

The gene calls are TRBV5-1 and TRBJ2-6; 8 nucleotides agree with TRBD2. The CDR3 runs to 19 residues. V dropped 0 bases and J dropped 0; count of bases not matched to a gene: 8. CDR1 and CDR2 from the germline V gene are SGHRS and YFSETQ. The CDR3 reads CASSLAPRGGLSGANVLTF. The CDR3 DNA is TGCGCCAGCAGCTTGGCCCCCCGGGGGGGTCTCTCTGGGGCCAACGTCCTGACTTTC.

This sequence joins TRBV3-1 (or the pseudogene TRBV3-2) and TRBJ1-1, with D uncertain. Germline-derived CDR1 and CDR2 are LGHDT and YNNKEL (reference sequence). This CDR3 region has 15 residues. Trimming cost V 2 bases and J 1 base, with 11 bases left between them. The CDR3 loop reads CASSQRTPGNTEAFF. The CDR3 nucleotides are TGTGCCAGCAGCCAACGTACACCAGGGAACACTGAAGCTTTCTTT.

The chain uses TRBV7-2 and TRBJ2-3, with 7 bases fitting TRBD2. The V gene end was trimmed by 6 bases and the J gene end by 2 bases; junction bases not matched to a gene: 8. The CDR3 extends over 15 amino acids. Germline V gene lookup returns CDR1 SGHTA and CDR2 FQGNSA. For the CDR3, the DNA is TGTGCCAGCAGTCGACTAGCCCCCCACACAGATACGCAGTATTTT. Protein sequence: CASSRLAPHTDTQYF.

The rearrangement links TRBV3-1 (or the pseudogene TRBV3-2) to TRBJ2-7, with unresolved D. This CDR3 contains 12 residues. Trimming shortened V by 2 bases and J by 3 bases, and 5 bases separated the two germline ends. CDR1 is LGHDT and CDR2 is YNNKEL in the germline V gene (reference sequence). The CDR3 reads CASSQSNYEQYF. The CDR3 region has the DNA TGTGCCAGCAGCCAATCAAACTACGAGCAGTACTTC.

The chain joins TRBV5-1 to TRBJ2-3, with 7 bases matching TRBD2. This CDR3 has 14 amino acids. Losses at the gene ends were 2 bases for V and 2 bases for J; bases not matched to a gene: 2. Germline CDR1 SGHRS, CDR2 YFSETQ. The CDR3 DNA reads as TGCGCCAGCAGCTTCGGGGGGTCCACAGATACGCAGTATTTT. It codes for CASSFGGSTDTQYF.

This rearrangement joins TRBV19 to TRBJ1-5; D gene unclear. Germline-derived CDR1 and CDR2 are LNHDA and SQIVND (reference sequence). The CDR3 covers 12 residues. The V and J ends lost 9 bases and 2 bases respectively, with 8 bases between them. The chain's CDR3 is CASRLGNQPQHF. In DNA, the CDR3 is TGTGCCAGCCGGTTGGGCAATCAGCCCCAGCATTTT.

The CDR3, as DNA: TGTGCCAGCACCCCGACACCGATCTATGGCTACACCTTC. Protein: CASTPTPIYGYTF. The J gene is TRBJ1-2, the V gene TRBV12-3 or TRBV12-4; D unresolved. This CDR3 region has 13 residues. The germline V and J ends were trimmed by 7 bases and 4 bases, with 13 bases remaining between them.

Here the CDR3 reads CASSGGQGPYNEQFF. DNA for the CDR3: TGTGCCAGCAGCGGGGGACAGGGTCCCTACAATGAGCAGTTCTTC. The chain couples TRBV5-6 to TRBJ2-1; 9 positions agree with TRBD1. The V segment lost 4 bases and the J segment 2 bases; nucleotides outside the gene matches: 4. The CDR3 consists of 15 residues. Germline V lookup: CDR1 SGHDT, CDR2 YYEEEE.

The chain couples TRBV2 to TRBJ2-3, with 8 nucleotides matching TRBD2. The germline V gene encodes CDR1 SNHLY and CDR2 FYNNEI. The CDR3 loop spans 15 amino acids. Trimming removed 4 bases from V and 2 bases from J; junction bases left unmatched: 5. The CDR3 reads CASSGSGAYTDTQYF. The CDR3 DNA reads TGTGCCAGCAGTGGTAGCGGGGCTTACACAGATACGCAGTATTTT.

The chain has TRBV5-1 and TRBJ2-7; D is possibly TRBD1 (6 bases). CDR1 SGHRS and CDR2 YFSETQ come from the germline V gene. The V end was cut by 4 bases, the J end by 1 base, with 12 bases between. The CDR3 is 14 amino acids. The CDR3 DNA reads as TGCGCCAGCAGCCCGGCCGACAGGTCCTACGAGCAGTACGTC. It specifies CASSPADRSYEQYV.

Worth noting for this clone: At the DNA level, this CDR3 is encoded by other sequences in the same sample as well. The chain carries TRBV18 and TRBJ2-5; 8 bases fit TRBD1. This CDR3 has 13 amino acids. Trimming took 3 bases from V and 4 from J; bases not matched to a gene: 1. CDR1 and CDR2 (germline): KGHSH, LQKENI. CDR3 sequence reads: CASSPGQGETQYF. CDR3 nucleotides: TGTGCCAGCTCACCTGGACAGGGAGAGACCCAGTACTTC.

J is TRBJ1-1 and V is TRBV3-1 (or the pseudogene TRBV3-2); possible D gene TRBD1, 6 bases. Trimming pared 3 bases from V and 4 bases from J, leaving 18 bases between. In germline, CDR1 is LGHDT, CDR2 YNNKEL (reference sequence). This CDR3 comprises 16 residues. CDR3 loop: CASSQGFGGKVTEAFF. The CDR3, as DNA: TGTGCCAGCAGCCAGGGTTTTGGGGGCAAGGTCACTGAAGCTTTCTTT.

The chain has TRBV5-1 and TRBJ2-4, with D perhaps matching TRBD2 (6 bases). From germline, CDR1 is SGHRS and CDR2 YFSETQ. V lost 3 bases, J lost 0 bases, and 10 bases lay in between. The CDR3 has 15 residues. The CDR3 DNA reads TGCGCCAGCAGCTCAGGGACTCAAGCCAAAAACATTCAGTACTTC. This translates into CASSSGTQAKNIQYF.

This chain connects TRBV18 to TRBJ2-1, with 14 bases that match TRBD2. CDR1 and CDR2 (germline): KGHSH, LQKENI. The CDR3 has 19 amino acids. The trim removed 2 bases at V and 2 bases at J, leaving 8 bases unmatched. The CDR3, as DNA: TGTGCCAGCTCACCATCCAGGGGACTAGCGGGAGACCCCTACAATGAGCAGTTCTTC. Encoded protein: CASSPSRGLAGDPYNEQFF.

The V gene is TRBV7-9, the J gene TRBJ1-6, with 7 positions matching TRBD1. Looked up from germline, CDR1 is SEHNR and CDR2 is FQNEAQ (reference sequence). Germline trimming cut 5 bases from V and 2 bases from J; bases unmatched to any gene: 3. CDR3 length: 15 residues. CDR3: CASSRGTAYNSPLHF. In DNA, the CDR3 is TGTGCCAGCAGCCGGGGGACAGCCTATAATTCACCCCTCCACTTT.

The chain has TRBV15 and TRBJ1-4; tentatively, D is TRBD1 (5 bases). The CDR3 has 19 residues. Trimming left V 1 base short and J 7 bases short, with 25 bases between. Germline CDR1 is LNHNV and CDR2 is YYDKDF (reference sequence). The CDR3 is CATSRGFSQGGGRGEKLFF. The CDR3 DNA reads as TGTGCCACCAGCAGAGGGTTCAGTCAGGGCGGGGGTCGGGGTGAAAAACTGTTTTTT.

The chain has TRBV24-1 and TRBJ1-5; possibly TRBD1 for D (6 bases). V lost 9 bases to trimming and J lost 4 bases, with 6 bases between them. Per the germline V gene, CDR1 is KGHDR and CDR2 is SFDVKD. This CDR3 is 11 amino acids long. CDR3 coding DNA: TGTGCCACCGGACAGAATCAGCCCCAGCATTTT. This sequence encodes CATGQNQPQHF.

The chain combines TRBV7-2 with TRBJ2-7, with 9 bases identical to TRBD2. Germline CDR1 SGHTA, CDR2 FQGNSA. V was pared by 4 bases and J by 10 bases, with 5 bases of the junction left unmatched. The CDR3 is made up of 12 amino acids. CDR3 bases: TGTGCCAGCAGCTCGCGGGGGGGCCAACAGTACTTC. Protein product: CASSSRGGQQYF.

This chain joins TRBV6-1 and TRBJ2-7; D is undetermined. There are 13 residues in the CDR3. Germline CDR1 is MNHNS and CDR2 is SASEGT. Deletions cut 2 bases from V and 5 bases from J, with 10 bases between. CDR3 loop: CASSESSFHEQYV. CDR3 in DNA: TGTGCCAGCAGTGAATCTAGTTTCCACGAGCAGTACGTC.